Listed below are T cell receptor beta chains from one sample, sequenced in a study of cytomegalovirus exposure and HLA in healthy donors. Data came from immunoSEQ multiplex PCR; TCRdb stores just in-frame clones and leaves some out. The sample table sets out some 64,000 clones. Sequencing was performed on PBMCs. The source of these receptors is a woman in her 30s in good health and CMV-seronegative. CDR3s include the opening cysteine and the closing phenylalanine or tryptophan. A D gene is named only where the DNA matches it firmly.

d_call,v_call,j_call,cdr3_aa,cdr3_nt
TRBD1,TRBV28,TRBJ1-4,CASSNPGQGGISEKLFF,TGTGCCAGCTCTAATCCGGGACAGGGGGGAATAAGTGAAAAACTGTTTTTT
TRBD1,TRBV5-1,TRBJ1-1,CASSPGQSNTEAFF,TGCGCCAGCAGCCCGGGACAGTCGAACACTGAAGCTTTCTTT
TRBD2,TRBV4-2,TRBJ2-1,CASSQETSGREQFF,TGTGCCAGCAGCCAAGAAACTAGCGGGCGTGAGCAGTTCTTC
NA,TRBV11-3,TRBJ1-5,CASSFRGYSNQPQHF,TGTGCCAGCAGCTTTAGAGGTTATAGCAATCAGCCCCAGCATTTT
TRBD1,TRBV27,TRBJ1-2,CASSLLWTGGAEGYTF,TGTGCCAGCAGTTTACTCTGGACAGGGGGCGCCGAGGGCTACACCTTC
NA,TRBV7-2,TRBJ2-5,CASSLAFAGAQETQYF,TGTGCCAGCAGCTTAGCGTTTGCGGGGGCCCAAGAGACCCAGTACTTC
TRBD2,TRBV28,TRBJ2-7,CASSLWGTSGAYEQYF,TGTGCCAGCAGTTTATGGGGGACTAGCGGGGCCTACGAGCAGTACTTC
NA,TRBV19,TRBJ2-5,CASSMAYIAENQYF,TGTGCCAGTAGTATGGCTTACATTGCGGAGAACCAGTACTTC
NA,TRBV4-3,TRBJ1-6,CASSVRDNSPLHF,TGCGCCAGCTCCGTCAGGGATAATTCACCCCTCCACTTT
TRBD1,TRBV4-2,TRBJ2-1,CASSQPTGKTYNEQFF,TGTGCCAGCAGCCAACCGACAGGGAAAACCTACAATGAGCAGTTCTTC
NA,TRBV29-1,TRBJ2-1,CSVEWTADEQFF,TGCAGCGTTGAGTGGACAGCAGACGAGCAGTTCTTC
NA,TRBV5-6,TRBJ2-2,CASSPGATGELFF,TGTGCCAGCAGCCCCGGAGCCACCGGGGAGCTGTTTTTT
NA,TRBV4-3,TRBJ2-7,CASSQRVGDEQYF,TGCGCCAGCAGCCAAAGAGTAGGGGATGAGCAGTACTTC
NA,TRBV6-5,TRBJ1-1,CASSYFTGMNTEAFF,TGTGCCAGCAGTTACTTTACAGGGATGAACACTGAAGCTTTCTTT
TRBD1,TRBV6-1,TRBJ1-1,CASSESSDRAEAFF,TGTGCCAGCAGTGAATCCTCGGACAGGGCTGAAGCTTTCTTT
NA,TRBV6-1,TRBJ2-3,CASRQGGTDTQYF,TGTGCCAGCCGACAGGGAGGAACAGATACGCAGTATTTT
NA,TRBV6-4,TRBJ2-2,CASSDSTGSGGELFF,TGTGCCAGCAGTGACTCGACCGGGTCTGGAGGGGAGCTGTTTTTT
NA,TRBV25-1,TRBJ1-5,CASSGPGDSNQPQHF,TGTGCCAGCAGCGGCCCAGGGGATAGCAATCAGCCCCAGCATTTT
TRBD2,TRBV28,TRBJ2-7,CASRASGNYEQYF,TGTGCCAGCAGAGCTAGCGGAAACTACGAGCAGTACTTC
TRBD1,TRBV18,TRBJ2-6,CASSQDRDSGANVLTF,TGTGCCAGCTCGCAAGACAGGGACTCTGGGGCCAACGTCCTGACTTTC
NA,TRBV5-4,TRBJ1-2,CASSLVAQAGGYTF,TGTGCCAGCAGCTTGGTGGCACAGGCTGGTGGCTACACCTTC
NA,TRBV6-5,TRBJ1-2,CASSYRVGGRNYGYTF,TGTGCCAGCAGTTACCGCGTGGGGGGGCGCAACTATGGCTACACCTTC
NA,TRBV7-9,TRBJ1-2,CASSAGQFNYGYTF,TGTGCCAGCAGCGCAGGACAGTTCAACTATGGCTACACCTTC
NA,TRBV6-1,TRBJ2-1,CASSPQGLGNEQFF,TGTGCCAGCAGCCCACAGGGATTGGGGAATGAGCAGTTCTTC
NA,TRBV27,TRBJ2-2,CASGLAAGELFF,TGTGCCAGCGGCCTAGCAGCCGGGGAGCTGTTTTTT
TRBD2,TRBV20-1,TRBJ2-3,CSARREREQYF,TGCAGTGCTAGGCGGGAGAGGGAGCAGTATTTT
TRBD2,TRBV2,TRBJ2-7,CASSVSGVQPYEQYF,TGTGCCAGCAGTGTTAGCGGGGTCCAGCCCTACGAGCAGTACTTC
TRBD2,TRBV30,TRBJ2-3,CAWSVTAGVTDTQYF,TGTGCCTGGAGTGTAACGGCGGGGGTCACAGATACGCAGTATTTT
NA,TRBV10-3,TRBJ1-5,CAISDVDNQPQHF,TGTGCCATCAGTGATGTAGACAATCAGCCCCAGCATTTT
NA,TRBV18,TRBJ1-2,CASSPPDTLGYGYTF,TGTGCCAGCTCACCACCGGACACCCTGGGGTATGGCTACACCTTC
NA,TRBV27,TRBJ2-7,CASSWGDSRVYEQYF,TGTGCCAGCAGTTGGGGGGACTCCCGGGTCTACGAGCAGTACTTC
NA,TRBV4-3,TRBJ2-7,CASSQAGYEQYF,TGCGCCAGCAGCCAAGCCGGCTACGAGCAGTACTTC
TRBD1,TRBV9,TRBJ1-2,CASSVGQGHYGYTF,TGTGCCAGCAGCGTCGGACAGGGGCACTATGGCTACACCTTC
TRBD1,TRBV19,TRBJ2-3,CASSIADRGPDTQYF,TGTGCCAGTAGTATAGCTGACAGGGGCCCAGATACGCAGTATTTT
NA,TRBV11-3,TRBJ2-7,CASSPSPLSYEQYF,TGTGCCAGCAGCCCATCCCCCCTATCCTACGAGCAGTACTTC
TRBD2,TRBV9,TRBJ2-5,CASSVGGGAQTQYF,TGTGCCAGCAGCGTAGGCGGGGGGGCACAGACCCAGTACTTC
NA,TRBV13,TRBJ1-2,CASRRGDYGYTF,TGTGCCAGCCGGAGGGGAGACTATGGCTACACCTTC
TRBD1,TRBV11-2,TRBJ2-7,CASSRDSIGEQYF,TGTGCCAGCAGCCGGGACAGCATCGGCGAGCAGTACTTC
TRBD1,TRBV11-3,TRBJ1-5,CASSPDRGREDPTLKPQHF,TGTGCCAGCAGCCCGGACAGGGGGCGCGAAGATCCAACCCTCAAACCCCAGCATTTT
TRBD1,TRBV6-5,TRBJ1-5,CASSFGQGENPQHF,TGTGCCAGCAGTTTCGGACAGGGTGAAAATCCCCAGCATTTT
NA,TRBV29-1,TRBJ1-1,CSVAVGGGAEAFF,TGCAGCGTTGCGGTCGGGGGAGGGGCTGAAGCTTTCTTT
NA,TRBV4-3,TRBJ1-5,CASSQESDQPQHF,TGCGCCAGCAGCCAAGAATCGGATCAGCCCCAGCATTTT
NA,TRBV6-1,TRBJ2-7,CATSPGTAVYEQYF,TGTGCCACCTCCCCCGGGACTGCCGTCTACGAGCAGTACTTC
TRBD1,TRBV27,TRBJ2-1,CASSLWDSEQFF,TGTGCCAGCAGTTTATGGGACAGTGAGCAGTTCTTC
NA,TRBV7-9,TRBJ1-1,CASSLILGNTEAFF,TGTGCCAGCAGCCTGATCCTCGGGAACACTGAAGCTTTCTTT
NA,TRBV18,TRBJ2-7,CASSLLDREGEQYF,TGTGCCAGCTCACTTCTGGACAGGGAGGGCGAGCAGTACTTC
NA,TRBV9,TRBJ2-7,CASSVVAGSVHEQYF,TGTGCCAGCAGCGTAGTCGCGGGTTCGGTTCACGAGCAGTACTTC
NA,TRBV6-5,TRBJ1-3,CASSSLTGSGNTIYF,TGTGCCAGCAGTTCCCTAACAGGGTCTGGAAACACCATATATTTT
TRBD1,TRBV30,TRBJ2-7,CAWTTGGREQYF,TGTGCCTGGACCACAGGGGGCCGGGAGCAGTACTTC
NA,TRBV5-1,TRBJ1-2,CASSKQGVSDGYTF,TGCGCCAGCAGCAAACAGGGTGTCTCAGATGGCTACACCTTC
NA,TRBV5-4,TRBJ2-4,CASSLDPQGRKDF,TGTGCCAGCAGCTTGGATCCCCAGGGGCGGAAAGACTTC
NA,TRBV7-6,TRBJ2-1,CASSLAAGSLYNEQFF,TGTGCCAGCAGCTTAGCCGCGGGGTCGCTCTACAATGAGCAGTTCTTC
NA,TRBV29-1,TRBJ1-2,CSVYENGYTF,TGCAGCGTTTATGAGAATGGCTACACCTTC
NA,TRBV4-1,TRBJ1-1,CASSSPSSPTGSTEAFF,TGCGCCAGCAGCTCTCCATCAAGCCCGACAGGAAGTACTGAAGCTTTCTTT
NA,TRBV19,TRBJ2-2,CASSKAPDLNTGELFF,TGTGCCAGTAGTAAAGCCCCTGACTTGAACACCGGGGAGCTGTTTTTT
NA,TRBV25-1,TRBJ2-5,CASSVGARETQYF,TGTGCCAGCAGTGTTGGGGCGCGAGAGACCCAGTACTTC
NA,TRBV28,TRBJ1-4,CASSLTDRFRDEKLFF,TGTGCCAGCAGTTTAACCGACAGGTTCAGGGATGAAAAACTGTTTTTT
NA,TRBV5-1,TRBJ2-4,CASSLGGLAKNIQYF,TGCGCCAGCAGCTTGGGTGGGCTTGCCAAAAACATTCAGTACTTC
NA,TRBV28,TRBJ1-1,CASRLSGMNTEAFF,TGTGCCAGCAGGTTATCAGGGATGAACACTGAAGCTTTCTTT
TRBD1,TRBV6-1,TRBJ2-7,CASSFRDRVHEQYF,TGTGCCAGCAGTTTCCGGGACAGGGTCCACGAGCAGTACTTC